The text below deals with one TCR beta chain. Researchers amplified the TCR beta CDR3 regions from RNA transcripts. The study used the HTBI primer set for a first-round RT-PCR of the TCR CDR3. TCRdb re-derived calls from the multiplex PCR reads in MiXCR, one entry per CDR3 protein. The table has over 500,000 distinct CDR3 sequences, about 15% seen once. The sample comes from a study of T cells in Graves' hyperthyroidism and ophthalmopathy. The ends were cut back, 4 bases at V and 1 base at J, with 15 bases in the middle. There are 16 residues in the CDR3. Looked up from germline, CDR1 is SGHRS and CDR2 is YFSETQ.

The material sequenced was blood. The chain combines TRBV5-1 with TRBJ1-5; tentatively, D is TRBD1 (5 bases). This sequence originates from a woman in her thirties or forties with Graves' hyperthyroidism. CDR3 sequence (DNA): TGCGCCAGCAGCCCAACGGTCGGGGGAAGCAATCAGCCCCAGCATTTT. It codes for CASSPTVGGSNQPQHF.